This paragraph reports one T cell receptor (beta chain). The antigen is unknown. TCRdb keeps only in-frame clones here, not all; method: immunoSEQ multiplex PCR. This table holds about 20,000 clones, around 85% found once. The CDR3 has 15 amino acids. V was clipped by 10 bases and J by 2 bases, with 18 bases between them. The V gene's germline CDR1 is LNHDA and CDR2 SQIVND (reference sequence). Sorted T cells were CFSE-labeled and cultured approximately five days with allogeneic regulatory or mature dendritic cells at 1:10. These data come from a study of regulatory dendritic cells for organ transplantation. Turning to the study itself: Dendritic cell cultures received LPS on day 6.

The V gene is TRBV19, the J gene TRBJ2-1; possibly TRBD1 for D (6 bases). This TCR came from a human donor in good health. The sequenced sample consisted of naive CD4+ T cells from blood cultured with regulatory dendritic cells. Subset in this sample: CD45RA+ naive T cells. CDR3 bases: TGTGCCACCCATACCCGGGACAATCCCTACAATGAGCAGTTCTTC. It yields the protein CATHTRDNPYNEQFF. The variable domain in full, with the rest retrieved from reference TRBV19 and TRBJ2-1, is DGGITQSPKYLFRKEGQNVTLSCEQNLNHDAMYWYRQDPGQGLRLIYYSQIVNDFQKGDIAEGYSVSREKKESFPLTVTSAQKNPTAFYLCATHTRDNPYNEQFFGPGTRLTVL.